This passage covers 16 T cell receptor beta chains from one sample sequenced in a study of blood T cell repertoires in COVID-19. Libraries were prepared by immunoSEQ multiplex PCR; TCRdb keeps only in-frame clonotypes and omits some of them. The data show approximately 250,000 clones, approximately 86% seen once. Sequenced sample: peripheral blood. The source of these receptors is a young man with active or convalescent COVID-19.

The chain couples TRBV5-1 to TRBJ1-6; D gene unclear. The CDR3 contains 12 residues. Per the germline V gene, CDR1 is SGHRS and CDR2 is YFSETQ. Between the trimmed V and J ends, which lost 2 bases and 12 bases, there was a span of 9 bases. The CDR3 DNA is TGCGCCAGCAGCTTAGAGAGCTTACCCCTCCACTTT. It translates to CASSLESLPLHF.

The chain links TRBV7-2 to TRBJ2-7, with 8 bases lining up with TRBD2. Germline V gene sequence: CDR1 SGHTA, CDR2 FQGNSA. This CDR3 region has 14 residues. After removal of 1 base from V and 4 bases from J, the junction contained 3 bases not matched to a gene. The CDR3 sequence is CASSLGLASYEQYF. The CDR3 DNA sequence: TGTGCCAGCAGCTTAGGACTAGCGAGTTACGAGCAGTACTTC.

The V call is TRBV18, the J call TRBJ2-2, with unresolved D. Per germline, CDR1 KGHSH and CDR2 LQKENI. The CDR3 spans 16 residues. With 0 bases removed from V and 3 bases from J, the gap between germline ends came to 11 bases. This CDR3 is CASSPPTARHTGELFF. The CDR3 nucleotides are TGTGCCAGCTCACCACCGACTGCCCGTCACACCGGGGAGCTGTTTTTT.

The CDR3 loop is CASSESGGGAKNIQYF. CDR3 coding DNA: TGCGCCAGCAGTGAGTCGGGCGGGGGGGCCAAAAACATTCAGTACTTC. The rearrangement uses TRBV10-1 and TRBJ2-4; 8 bases match TRBD2. V was pared by 0 bases and J by 1 base, with 2 bases of the junction left unmatched. There are 16 residues in the CDR3. Germline CDR1 and CDR2: WNHNN and SYGVQD (reference sequence).

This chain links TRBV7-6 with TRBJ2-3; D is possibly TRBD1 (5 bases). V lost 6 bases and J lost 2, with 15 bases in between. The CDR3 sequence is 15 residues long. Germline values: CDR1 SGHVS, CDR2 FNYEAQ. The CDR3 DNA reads TGTGCCAGCAGTCGGATGACAGATAACACAGATACGCAGTATTTT. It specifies CASSRMTDNTDTQYF.

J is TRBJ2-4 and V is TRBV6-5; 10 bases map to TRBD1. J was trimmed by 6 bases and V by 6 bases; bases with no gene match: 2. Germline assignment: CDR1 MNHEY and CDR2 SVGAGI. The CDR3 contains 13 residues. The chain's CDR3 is CASSGTGVNIQYF. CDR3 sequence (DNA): TGTGCCAGCAGCGGGACAGGGGTAAACATTCAGTACTTC.

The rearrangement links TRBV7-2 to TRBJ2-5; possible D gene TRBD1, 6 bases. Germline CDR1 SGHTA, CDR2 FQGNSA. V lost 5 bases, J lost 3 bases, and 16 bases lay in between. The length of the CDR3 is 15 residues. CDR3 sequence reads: CASSRTGTQEETQYF. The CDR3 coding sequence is TGTGCCAGCAGCCGTACCGGGACACAGGAAGAGACCCAGTACTTC.

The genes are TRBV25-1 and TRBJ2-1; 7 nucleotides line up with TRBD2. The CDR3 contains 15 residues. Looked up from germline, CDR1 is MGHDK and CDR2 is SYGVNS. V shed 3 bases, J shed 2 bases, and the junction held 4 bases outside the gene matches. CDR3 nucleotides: TGTGCCAGCAGTGATAGAAGCGGGGCCTACAATGAGCAGTTCTTC. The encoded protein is CASSDRSGAYNEQFF.

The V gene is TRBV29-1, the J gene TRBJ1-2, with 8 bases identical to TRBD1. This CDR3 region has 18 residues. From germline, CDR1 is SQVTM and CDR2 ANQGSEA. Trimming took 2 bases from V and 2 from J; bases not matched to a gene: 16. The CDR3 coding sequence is TGCAGCGTTGAATCGGGCGGGACAGGTTACTTCGGGAACTATGGCTACACCTTC. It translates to CSVESGGTGYFGNYGYTF. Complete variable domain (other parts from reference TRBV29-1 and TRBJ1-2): SAVISQKPSRDICQRGTSLTIQCQVDSQVTMMFWYRQQPGQSLTLIATANQGSEATYESGFVIDKFPISRPNLTFSTLTVSNMSPEDSSIYLCSVESGGTGYFGNYGYTFGSGTRLTVV.

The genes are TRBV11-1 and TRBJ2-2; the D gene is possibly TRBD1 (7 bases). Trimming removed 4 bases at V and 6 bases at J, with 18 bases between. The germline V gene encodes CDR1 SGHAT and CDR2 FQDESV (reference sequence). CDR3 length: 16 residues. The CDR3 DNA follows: TGTGCCAGCAGCTCTAATGCGGGACAGAATTCCGGGGAGCTGTTTTTT. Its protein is CASSSNAGQNSGELFF.

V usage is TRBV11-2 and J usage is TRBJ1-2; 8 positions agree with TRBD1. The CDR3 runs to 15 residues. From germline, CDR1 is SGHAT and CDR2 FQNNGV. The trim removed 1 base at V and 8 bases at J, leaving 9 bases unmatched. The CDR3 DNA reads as TGTGCCAGCAGCTTAGTTGGCAGGGGGCGCGAAGGCTACACCTTC. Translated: CASSLVGRGREGYTF.

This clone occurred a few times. For the CDR3, the DNA is TGTGCCAGCAGCTTAGTAGTTGAGACAGGGAAAAACACTGAAGCTTTCTTT. Residues: CASSLVVETGKNTEAFF. The J gene is TRBJ1-1, the V gene TRBV7-9, with TRBD1 identical over 7 bases. The V gene end was trimmed by 1 base and the J gene end by 2 bases; junction bases not matched to a gene: 10. This CDR3 region has 17 residues. Germline values: CDR1 SEHNR, CDR2 FQNEAQ (reference sequence).

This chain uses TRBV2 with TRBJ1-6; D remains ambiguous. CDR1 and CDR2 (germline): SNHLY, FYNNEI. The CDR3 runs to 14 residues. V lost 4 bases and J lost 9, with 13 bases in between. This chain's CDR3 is CASSAREGSSPLHF. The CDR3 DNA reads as TGTGCCAGCAGTGCCCGGGAGGGAAGTTCACCCCTCCACTTT.

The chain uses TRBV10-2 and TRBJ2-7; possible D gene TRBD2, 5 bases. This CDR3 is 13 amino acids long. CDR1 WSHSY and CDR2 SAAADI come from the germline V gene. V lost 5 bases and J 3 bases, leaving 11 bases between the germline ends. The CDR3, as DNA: TGCGCCAGCAGTTACGGGATGAACTACGAGCAGTACTTC. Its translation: CASSYGMNYEQYF.

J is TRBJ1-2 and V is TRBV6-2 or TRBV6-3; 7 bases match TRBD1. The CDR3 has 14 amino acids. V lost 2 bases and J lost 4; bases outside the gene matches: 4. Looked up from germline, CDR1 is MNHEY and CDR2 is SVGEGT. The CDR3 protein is CASSYPRDSYGYTF. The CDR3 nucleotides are TGTGCCAGCAGTTACCCCCGGGACAGCTATGGCTACACCTTC.

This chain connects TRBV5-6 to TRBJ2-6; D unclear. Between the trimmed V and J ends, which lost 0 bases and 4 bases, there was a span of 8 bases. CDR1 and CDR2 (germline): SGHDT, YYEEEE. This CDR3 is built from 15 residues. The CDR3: CASSLVFSGANVLTF. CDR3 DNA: TGTGCCAGCAGCTTGGTTTTCTCGGGGGCCAACGTCCTGACTTTC.